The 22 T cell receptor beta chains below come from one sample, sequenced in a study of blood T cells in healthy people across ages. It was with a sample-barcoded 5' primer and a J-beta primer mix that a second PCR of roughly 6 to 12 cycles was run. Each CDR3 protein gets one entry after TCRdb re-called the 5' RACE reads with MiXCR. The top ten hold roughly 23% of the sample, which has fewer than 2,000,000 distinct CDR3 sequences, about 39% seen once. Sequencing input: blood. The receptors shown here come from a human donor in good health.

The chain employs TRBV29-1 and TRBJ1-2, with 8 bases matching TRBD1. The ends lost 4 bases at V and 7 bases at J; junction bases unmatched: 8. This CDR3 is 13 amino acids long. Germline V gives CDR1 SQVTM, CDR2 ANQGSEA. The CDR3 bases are TGCAGCGTTGCGTCAGGGGGCAGGGTTGGCTACACCTTC. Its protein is CSVASGGRVGYTF.

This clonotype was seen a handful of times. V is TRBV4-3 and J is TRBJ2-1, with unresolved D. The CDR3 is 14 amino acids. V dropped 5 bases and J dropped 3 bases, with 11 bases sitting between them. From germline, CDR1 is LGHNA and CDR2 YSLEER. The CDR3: CASSSKIGYNEQFF. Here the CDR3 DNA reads TGCGCCAGCAGCTCAAAGATAGGCTACAATGAGCAGTTCTTC.

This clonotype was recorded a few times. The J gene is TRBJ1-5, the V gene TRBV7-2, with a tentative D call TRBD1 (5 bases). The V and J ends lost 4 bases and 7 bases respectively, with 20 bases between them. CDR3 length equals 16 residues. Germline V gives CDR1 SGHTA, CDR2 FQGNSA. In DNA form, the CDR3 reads TGTGCCAGCAGCTCGGTGGGTACAGGAGGGAGACAGCCCCAGCATTTT. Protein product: CASSSVGTGGRQPQHF.

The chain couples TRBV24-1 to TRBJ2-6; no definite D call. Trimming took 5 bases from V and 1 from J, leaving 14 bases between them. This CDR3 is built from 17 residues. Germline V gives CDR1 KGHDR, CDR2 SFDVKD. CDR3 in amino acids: CATSGNRYESGANVLTF. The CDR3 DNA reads TGTGCCACCAGTGGTAACAGATACGAATCTGGGGCCAACGTCCTGACTTTC.

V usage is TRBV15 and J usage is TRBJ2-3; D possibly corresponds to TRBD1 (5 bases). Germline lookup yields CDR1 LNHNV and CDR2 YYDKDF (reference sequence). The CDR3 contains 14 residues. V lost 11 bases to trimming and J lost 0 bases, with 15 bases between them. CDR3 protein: CASKTGDSTDTQYF. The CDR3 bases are TGTGCCTCCAAAACAGGTGATAGCACAGATACGCAGTATTTT.

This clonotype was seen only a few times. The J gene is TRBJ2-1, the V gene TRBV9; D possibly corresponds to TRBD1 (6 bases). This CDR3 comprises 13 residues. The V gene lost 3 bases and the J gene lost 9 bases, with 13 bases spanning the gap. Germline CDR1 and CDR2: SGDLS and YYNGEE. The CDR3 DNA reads TGTGCCAGCAGCGGCCGGGACATACCTGAGCAGTTCTTC. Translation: CASSGRDIPEQFF.

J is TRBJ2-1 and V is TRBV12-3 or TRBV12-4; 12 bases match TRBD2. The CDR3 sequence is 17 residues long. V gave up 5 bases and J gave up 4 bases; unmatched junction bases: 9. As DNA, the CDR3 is TGTGCCAGCAGTATACGGACTAGCGGGGCGTTATACAATGAGCAGTTCTTC. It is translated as CASSIRTSGALYNEQFF.

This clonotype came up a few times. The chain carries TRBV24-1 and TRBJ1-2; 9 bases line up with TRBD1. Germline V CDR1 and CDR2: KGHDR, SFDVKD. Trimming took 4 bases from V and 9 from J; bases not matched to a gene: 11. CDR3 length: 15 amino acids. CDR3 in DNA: TGTGCCACCAGTGACCCCGGGACAGGGATTAGAAGCTACACCTTC. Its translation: CATSDPGTGIRSYTF.

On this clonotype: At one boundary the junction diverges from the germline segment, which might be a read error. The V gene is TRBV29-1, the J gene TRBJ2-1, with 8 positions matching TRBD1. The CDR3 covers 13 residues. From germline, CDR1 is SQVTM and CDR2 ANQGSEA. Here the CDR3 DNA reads TGCGGCGTTGGGCAGGGGGCTGCCCATGAGCAGTTCTTC. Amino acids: CGVGQGAAHEQFF.

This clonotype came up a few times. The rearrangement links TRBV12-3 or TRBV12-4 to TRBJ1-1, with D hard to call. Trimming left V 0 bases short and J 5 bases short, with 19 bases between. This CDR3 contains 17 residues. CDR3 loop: CASSLARMESRGTEAFF. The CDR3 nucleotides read TGTGCCAGCAGTTTAGCGCGGATGGAATCGCGGGGAACTGAAGCTTTCTTT.

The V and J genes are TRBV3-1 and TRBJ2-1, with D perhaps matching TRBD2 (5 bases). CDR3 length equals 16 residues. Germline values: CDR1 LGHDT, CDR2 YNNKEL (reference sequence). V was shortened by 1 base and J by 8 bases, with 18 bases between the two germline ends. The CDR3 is CASSQGRVGGRHEQFF. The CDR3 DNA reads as TGTGCCAGCAGCCAAGGAAGGGTCGGAGGTCGGCATGAGCAGTTCTTC.

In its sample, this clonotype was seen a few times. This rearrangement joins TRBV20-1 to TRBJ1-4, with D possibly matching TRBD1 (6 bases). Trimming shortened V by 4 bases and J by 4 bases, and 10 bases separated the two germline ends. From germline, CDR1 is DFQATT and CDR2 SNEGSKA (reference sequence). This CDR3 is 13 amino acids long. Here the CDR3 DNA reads TGCAGTGCTAAAGGACAGAATAATGAAAAACTGTTTTTT. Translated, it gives CSAKGQNNEKLFF.

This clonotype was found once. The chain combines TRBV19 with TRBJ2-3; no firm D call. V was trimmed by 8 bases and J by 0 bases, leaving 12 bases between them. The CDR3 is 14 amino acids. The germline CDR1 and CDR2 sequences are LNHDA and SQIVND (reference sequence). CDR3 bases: TGTGCCAGTGCCCGGGTGACTAGCACAGATACGCAGTATTTT. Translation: CASARVTSTDTQYF.

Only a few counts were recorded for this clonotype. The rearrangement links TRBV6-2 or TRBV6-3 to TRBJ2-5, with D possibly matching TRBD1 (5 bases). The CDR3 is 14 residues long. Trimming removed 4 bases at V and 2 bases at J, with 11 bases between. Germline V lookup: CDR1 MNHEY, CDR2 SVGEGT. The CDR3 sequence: CASSSSDIQETQYF. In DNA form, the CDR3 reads TGTGCCAGCAGTTCCTCGGACATACAAGAGACCCAGTACTTC.

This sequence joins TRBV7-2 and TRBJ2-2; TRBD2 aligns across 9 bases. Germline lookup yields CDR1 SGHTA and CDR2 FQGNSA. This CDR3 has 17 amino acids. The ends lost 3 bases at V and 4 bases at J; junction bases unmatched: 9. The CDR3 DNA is TGTGCCAGCAGCTTTAGTGCGGGGGGGGCAGGCACCGGGGAGCTGTTTTTT. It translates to CASSFSAGGAGTGELFF. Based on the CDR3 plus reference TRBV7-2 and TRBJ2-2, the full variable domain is GAGVSQSPSNKVTEKGKDVELRCDPISGHTALYWYRQSLGQGLEFLIYFQGNSAPDKSGLPSDRFSAERTGGSVSTLTIQRTQQEDSAVYLCASSFSAGGAGTGELFFGEGSRLTVL.

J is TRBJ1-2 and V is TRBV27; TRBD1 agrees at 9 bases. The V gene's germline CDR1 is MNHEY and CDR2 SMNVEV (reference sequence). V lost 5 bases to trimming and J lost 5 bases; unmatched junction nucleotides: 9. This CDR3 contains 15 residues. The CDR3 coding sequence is TGTGCCAGCAGTCTCAGTAAGGGACAGGGTTATGGCTACACCTTC. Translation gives CASSLSKGQGYGYTF.

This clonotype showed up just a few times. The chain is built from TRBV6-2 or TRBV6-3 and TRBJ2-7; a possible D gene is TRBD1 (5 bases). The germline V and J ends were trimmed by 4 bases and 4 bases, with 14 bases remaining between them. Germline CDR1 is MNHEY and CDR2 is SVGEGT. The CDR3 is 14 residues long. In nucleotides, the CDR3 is TGTGCCAGCAGTTGGTCCAGGGTGCGGTACGAGCAGTACTTC. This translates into CASSWSRVRYEQYF.

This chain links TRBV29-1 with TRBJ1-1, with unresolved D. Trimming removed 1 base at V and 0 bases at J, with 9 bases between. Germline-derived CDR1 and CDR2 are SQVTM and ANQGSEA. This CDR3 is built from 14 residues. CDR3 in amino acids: CSVEGLVMNTEAFF. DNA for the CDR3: TGCAGCGTTGAAGGGTTAGTCATGAACACTGAAGCTTTCTTT.

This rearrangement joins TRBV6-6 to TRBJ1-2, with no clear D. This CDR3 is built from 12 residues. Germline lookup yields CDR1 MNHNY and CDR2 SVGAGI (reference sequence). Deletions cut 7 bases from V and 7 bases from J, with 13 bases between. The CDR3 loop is CASNLRSAGYTF. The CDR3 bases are TGTGCCAGCAACCTACGGTCGGCTGGCTACACCTTC.

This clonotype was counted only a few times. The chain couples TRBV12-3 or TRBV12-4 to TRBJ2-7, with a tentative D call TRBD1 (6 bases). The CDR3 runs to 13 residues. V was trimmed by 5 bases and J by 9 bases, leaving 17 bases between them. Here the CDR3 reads CASSAGQSIGQYF. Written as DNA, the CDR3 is TGTGCCAGCAGTGCTGGACAGTCGATCGGGCAGTACTTC.

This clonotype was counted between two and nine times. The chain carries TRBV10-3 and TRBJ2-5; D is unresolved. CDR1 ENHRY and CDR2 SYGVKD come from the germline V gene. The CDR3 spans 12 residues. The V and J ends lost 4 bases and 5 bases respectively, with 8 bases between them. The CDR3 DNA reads TGTGCCATCAGTGGTCACGATGAGACCCAGTACTTC. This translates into CAISGHDETQYF.

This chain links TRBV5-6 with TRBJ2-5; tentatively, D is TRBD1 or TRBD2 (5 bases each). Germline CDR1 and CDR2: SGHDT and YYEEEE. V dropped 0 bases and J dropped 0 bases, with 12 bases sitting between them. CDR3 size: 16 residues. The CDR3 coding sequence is TGTGCCAGCAGCTTGGCCGAGGGGTCGTACCAAGAGACCCAGTACTTC. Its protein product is CASSLAEGSYQETQYF. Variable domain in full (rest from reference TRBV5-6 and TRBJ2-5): DAGVTQSPTHLIKTRGQQVTLRCSPKSGHDTVSWYQQALGQGPQFIFQYYEEEERQRGNFPDRFSGHQFPNYSSELNVNALLLGDSALYLCASSLAEGSYQETQYFGPGTRLLVL.